One and the same sample provided the 11 T cell receptor beta chains below, sequenced in a study of memory CD4+ T cells and cytomegalovirus serostatus. Libraries were prepared by immunoSEQ multiplex PCR; TCRdb keeps only in-frame clonotypes and omits some of them. The sample carries around 50,000 clones, 75% to 85% recorded once. The sort gate was single viable CD3+CD4+CD8-CD45RO+ cells for memory CD4+ T cells. The sequencing input was memory CD4+ T cells from blood. The receptors derive from an adult in good health and CMV-seronegative.

This sequence joins TRBV28 and TRBJ2-5; 8 nucleotides align to TRBD1. J lost 4 bases, V lost 3 bases, and 7 bases had no gene match. The CDR3 extends over 15 amino acids. CDR1 is MDHEN, CDR2 SYDVKM, per germline. The DNA of the CDR3 is TGTGCCAGCAGTTTTAACGGACAGGGTATAGAGACCCAGTACTTC. Amino acids: CASSFNGQGIETQYF.

The rearrangement links TRBV30 to TRBJ1-4, with a weak D call TRBD1 (5 bases). V lost 1 base and J 7 bases, leaving 16 bases between the germline ends. The CDR3 has 15 residues. Per germline, CDR1 GTSNPN and CDR2 SVGIG (reference sequence). The CDR3 loop reads CAWSGTGLGGEKLFF. The CDR3 bases are TGTGCCTGGAGTGGGACGGGCCTGGGGGGTGAAAAACTGTTTTTT.

The rearrangement links TRBV19 to TRBJ2-2; TRBD2 is a possible D gene (6 bases). This CDR3 contains 14 residues. Trimming stripped 2 bases from V and 5 bases from J, with 9 bases between. Germline lookup yields CDR1 LNHDA and CDR2 SQIVND (reference sequence). The CDR3 bases are TGTGCCAGTAGTATAAAGACTAGGACCGGGGAGCTGTTTTTT. Translating gives CASSIKTRTGELFF. Using reference TRBV19 and TRBJ2-2 for the parts outside the CDR3, the full variable domain is DGGITQSPKYLFRKEGQNVTLSCEQNLNHDAMYWYRQDPGQGLRLIYYSQIVNDFQKGDIAEGYSVSREKKESFPLTVTSAQKNPTAFYLCASSIKTRTGELFFGEGSRLTVL.

The chain is built from TRBV30 and TRBJ1-6; D gene uncertain. The CDR3 is made up of 13 amino acids. V lost 3 bases and J lost 6, with 9 bases in between. Germline loops: CDR1 GTSNPN, CDR2 SVGIG (reference sequence). Here the CDR3 reads CAWSPFTNSPLHF. For the CDR3, the DNA is TGTGCCTGGAGCCCGTTCACTAATTCACCCCTCCACTTT.

This clone was seen once. The V and J genes are TRBV10-3 and TRBJ1-1; no firm D call. The CDR3 sequence is 12 residues long. With 0 bases removed from V and 5 bases from J, the gap between germline ends came to 4 bases. Germline V CDR1 and CDR2: ENHRY, SYGVKD. CDR3 sequence: CAISESETEAFF. Here the CDR3 DNA reads TGTGCCATCAGTGAGTCTGAGACTGAAGCTTTCTTT.

The chain recombines TRBV2 with TRBJ1-2, with a tentative D call TRBD1 (5 bases). The CDR3 length is 11 residues. CDR1 is SNHLY and CDR2 is FYNNEI in the germline V gene. The germline V and J ends were trimmed by 6 bases and 8 bases, with 10 bases remaining between them. The CDR3 reads CASSGARGYTF. Here the CDR3 DNA reads TGTGCCAGCAGCGGGGCGCGGGGCTACACCTTC.

This chain uses TRBV19 with TRBJ2-7, with D possibly called TRBD1 or TRBD2 (6 bases each). CDR1 and CDR2 (germline): LNHDA, SQIVND (reference sequence). Trimming took 3 bases from V and 4 from J, leaving 10 bases between them. The CDR3 consists of 13 residues. CDR3 in amino acids: CASSISGAYEQYF. As DNA, the CDR3 is TGTGCCAGTAGTATTTCGGGGGCGTACGAGCAGTACTTC.

The chain employs TRBV11-2 and TRBJ2-1; 8 nucleotides align to TRBD2. The CDR3 covers 17 residues. V dropped 5 bases and J dropped 10; count of bases not matched to a gene: 19. Germline CDR1 SGHAT, CDR2 FQNNGV. The chain's CDR3 is CASSLRIGAGVDLEQFF. The CDR3 coding sequence is TGTGCCAGCAGCCTTAGAATCGGAGCGGGGGTGGACCTGGAGCAGTTCTTC.

The J gene is TRBJ2-1, the V gene TRBV11-2; D possibly matches TRBD1 or TRBD2 (6 bases each). The CDR3 totals 15 residues. Trimming left V 5 bases short and J 1 base short, with 12 bases between. Germline CDR1 and CDR2: SGHAT and FQNNGV. CDR3 loop: CASSQEGGSYNEQFF. CDR3 coding DNA: TGTGCCAGCAGCCAAGAGGGGGGTTCCTACAATGAGCAGTTCTTC.

V usage is TRBV25-1 and J usage is TRBJ1-1, with TRBD1 as a possible D gene (5 bases). The CDR3 totals 14 residues. Per the germline V gene, CDR1 is MGHDK and CDR2 is SYGVNS. Trimming took 6 bases from V and 2 from J, leaving 13 bases between them. The CDR3 nucleotides are TGTGCCAGCAGGACCCAGGGTCTCAACACTGAAGCTTTCTTT. Translating gives CASRTQGLNTEAFF.

CDR3 DNA sequence: TGTGCCAGCAGCGGGGGCCCGAACACTGAAGCTTTCTTT. As protein: CASSGGPNTEAFF. The V and J genes are TRBV9 and TRBJ1-1; tentative D call: TRBD1 (5 bases). The CDR3 covers 13 residues. Trimming removed 3 bases from V and 1 base from J, with 7 bases in between. Germline values: CDR1 SGDLS, CDR2 YYNGEE.